The entry below gives a single T cell receptor beta chain sequence along with its context. TCRdb ran MiXCR on the reads and lists one entry per CDR3 protein. The table lists approximately 500,000 distinct CDR3 sequences, 15% to 20% of them singletons, with roughly 25% in the top ten. The CDR3 has 13 amino acids. Between the trimmed V and J ends, which lost 0 bases and 4 bases, there was a span of 5 bases. CDR1 is SGHTA and CDR2 is FQGTGA in the germline V gene. This entry belongs to a study of T cell repertoires in cytomegalovirus infection. This clonotype originated in a human donor in good health (CMV status not recorded). Some clones in this sample may be carry-over from other donors' samples. The sequencing sample was made of CD8+ T cells from PBMCs. The gene calls are TRBV7-3 and TRBJ2-3; D is uncertain. DNA of the CDR3: TGTGCCAGCAGCTTAACGTGCCCAGATACGCAGTATTTT. Translated: CASSLTCPDTQYF.